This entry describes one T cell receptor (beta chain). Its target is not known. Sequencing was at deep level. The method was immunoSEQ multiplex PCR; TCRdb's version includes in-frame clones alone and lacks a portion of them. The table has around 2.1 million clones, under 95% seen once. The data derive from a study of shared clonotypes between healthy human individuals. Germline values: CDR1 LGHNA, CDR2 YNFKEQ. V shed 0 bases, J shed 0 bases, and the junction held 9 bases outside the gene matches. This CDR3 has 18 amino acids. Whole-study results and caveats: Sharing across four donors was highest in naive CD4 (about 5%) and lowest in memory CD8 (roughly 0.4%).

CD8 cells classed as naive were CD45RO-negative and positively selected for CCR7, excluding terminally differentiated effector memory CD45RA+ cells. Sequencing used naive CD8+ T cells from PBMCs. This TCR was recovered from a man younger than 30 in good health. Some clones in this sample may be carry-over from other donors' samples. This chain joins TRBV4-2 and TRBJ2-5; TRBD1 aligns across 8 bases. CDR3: CASSQEGTGHIYQETQYF. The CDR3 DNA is TGTGCCAGCAGCCAAGAAGGGACAGGACACATCTACCAAGAGACCCAGTACTTC.